The 22 T cell receptor beta chains below all came from one sample that was sequenced in a study of blood T cells in healthy people across ages. The second PCR ran roughly 6 to 12 cycles with a sample-barcoded 5' primer and J-beta primers. Each CDR3 protein is one row after TCRdb ran MiXCR on the 5' RACE reads. The sample gives almost 1 million distinct CDR3 sequences, 45% to 60% of which show up once; about 21% is in the top ten. The specimen was blood. The receptors stem from a woman aged 55-75 years in good health.

This clonotype was recorded many times. This rearrangement joins TRBV7-2 to TRBJ2-5; possibly TRBD1 or TRBD2 for D (5 bases each). The germline gives CDR1 SGHTA, CDR2 FQGNSA. This CDR3 comprises 12 residues. Trimming pared 8 bases from V and 5 bases from J, leaving 12 bases between. CDR3 nucleotides: TGTGCCAGCTCCGGGGCGGTGGAGACCCAGTACTTC. Translation gives CASSGAVETQYF.

Regarding this clonotype: A read error is possible here, since a much larger clone lies one base away. The chain recombines TRBV28 with TRBJ1-1, with 9 positions matching TRBD1. Germline V gives CDR1 MDHEN, CDR2 SYDVKM. CDR3 size: 14 residues. In DNA form, the CDR3 reads TGTGCCAGCAGCCAACGACAGGGGGACACTGGAGCTTTCTTT. Its translation is CASSQRQGDTGAFF.

This rearrangement joins TRBV7-6 to TRBJ2-5; TRBD2 is a possible D gene (6 bases). Matching the DNA end better, TRBJ2-7 makes the J call doubtful. CDR1 and CDR2 from the germline V gene are SGHVS and FNYEAQ. There are 13 residues in the CDR3. CDR3: CASSLAAGLEQYF. CDR3 nucleotides: TGTGCCAGCAGCTTAGCAGCGGGCCTCGAGCAGTACTTC.

This chain uses TRBV11-2 with TRBJ1-1; 8 nucleotides agree with TRBD1. The V segment lost 5 bases and the J segment 2 bases; nucleotides outside the gene matches: 7. Germline V lookup: CDR1 SGHAT, CDR2 FQNNGV. This CDR3 is 15 amino acids long. CDR3 loop: CASSPHGTGNTEAFF. CDR3 nucleotide sequence: TGTGCCAGCAGCCCACACGGGACAGGTAACACTGAAGCTTTCTTT.

This clonotype has ten or more counts. The chain has TRBV29-1 and TRBJ2-7; possible D gene TRBD1, 5 bases. The CDR3 sequence is 13 residues long. Germline CDR1 SQVTM, CDR2 ANQGSEA. Between the trimmed V and J ends, which lost 3 bases and 0 bases, there was a span of 9 bases. The CDR3 DNA is TGCAGCGTTGAGGAGACAGCCTCCTACGAGCAGTACTTC. Amino acids: CSVEETASYEQYF.

The chain uses TRBV28 and TRBJ2-7; TRBD2 agrees at 8 bases. V lost 7 bases, J lost 2 bases, and 10 bases stayed unmatched. Germline CDR1 and CDR2: MDHEN and SYDVKM. CDR3 size: 15 residues. CDR3 DNA sequence: TGTGCCAGCAACGGACGGGGGGGAGTGACCTACGAGCAGTACTTC. Translation: CASNGRGGVTYEQYF.

This clonotype was seen a few times. The CDR3 bases are TGTGCCAGCATCGTCCGGGACAGGGGATTGGAGACCCAGTACTTC. It encodes CASIVRDRGLETQYF. The V gene is TRBV2, the J gene TRBJ2-5; 10 nucleotides match TRBD1. There are 15 residues in the CDR3. V was clipped by 7 bases and J by 5 bases; unmatched bases: 10. Per the germline V gene, CDR1 is SNHLY and CDR2 is FYNNEI. Full variable domain (outside the CDR3, taken from reference TRBV2 and TRBJ2-5): EPEVTQTPSHQVTQMGQEVILRCVPISNHLYFYWYRQILGQKVEFLVSFYNNEISEKSEIFDDQFSVERPDGSNFTLKIRSTKLEDSAMYFCASIVRDRGLETQYFGPGTRLLVL.

The chain combines TRBV12-3 or TRBV12-4 with TRBJ1-2, with a weak D call TRBD1 (6 bases). Trimming took off 5 bases at V and 4 bases at J, with 17 bases between the two ends. CDR3 length: 15 residues. DNA for the CDR3: TGTGCCAGCAGTGGGGAGATCGCCAGGGGCTATGGCTACACCTTC. This sequence encodes CASSGEIARGYGYTF.

This clonotype was seen only a few times. The V gene is TRBV7-8, the J gene TRBJ2-4, with D perhaps given as TRBD1 or TRBD2 (5 bases each). The V end was cut by 5 bases, the J end by 7 bases, with 12 bases between. The CDR3 is 13 residues long. Per germline, CDR1 SGHVS and CDR2 FQNEAQ. CDR3 amino acids: CASSPTGRNIQYF. The CDR3 DNA sequence: TGTGCCAGCAGCCCGACGGGACGGAACATTCAGTACTTC.

As regards this clonotype: Possible read error: a much larger clone is one base away. This chain uses TRBV7-2 with TRBJ2-5, with D unclear. The CDR3 runs 13 residues. Per the germline V gene, CDR1 is SGHTA and CDR2 is FQGNSA. The CDR3 DNA follows: TGTGTCAGGCCGACTGACATCGGAGAGACCCAGTACTTC. It specifies CVRPTDIGETQYF.

The chain recombines TRBV27 with TRBJ2-3; TRBD2 agrees at 11 bases. The CDR3 contains 18 residues. Germline V gives CDR1 MNHEY, CDR2 SMNVEV (reference sequence). Losses at the gene ends were 4 bases for V and 3 bases for J; bases not matched to a gene: 12. The CDR3 loop is CASSSLAGGPFGTDTQYF. The CDR3 DNA reads TGTGCCAGCAGTTCTTTAGCGGGAGGGCCCTTCGGGACAGATACGCAGTATTTT.

The chain links TRBV6-2 or TRBV6-3 to TRBJ2-1; TRBD2 is a possible D gene (5 bases). The V gene's germline CDR1 is MNHEY and CDR2 SVGEGT. CDR3 length equals 16 residues. Between the trimmed V and J ends, which lost 2 bases and 7 bases, there was a span of 18 bases. The DNA for the CDR3 is TGTGCCAGCAGTTACGTACGGGGAAGGGTGCGGAATGAGCAGTTCTTC. Translated, it gives CASSYVRGRVRNEQFF.

This clonotype has just a few counts. This chain joins TRBV29-1 and TRBJ2-5; D is uncertain. The CDR3 consists of 14 residues. Trimming shortened V by 3 bases and J by 0 bases, and 11 bases separated the two germline ends. Germline CDR1 reads SQVTM; CDR2 reads ANQGSEA. The CDR3 here is CSVEGSLHQETQYF. Written as DNA, the CDR3 is TGCAGCGTTGAGGGCAGCCTACACCAAGAGACCCAGTACTTC.

A word on this clonotype: Germline is not matched at one junction end, which may reflect a read error. The chain combines TRBV4-1 with TRBJ2-1; 9 bases line up with TRBD2. The CDR3 extends over 17 amino acids. Germline values: CDR1 MGHRA, CDR2 YSYEKL. The CDR3 is CVSSQGWAGGRIYEQFF. The CDR3 DNA sequence: TGCGTCAGCAGCCAAGGTTGGGCGGGAGGGCGAATCTATGAGCAGTTCTTC.

The J gene is TRBJ1-1, the V gene TRBV6-6, with TRBD1 identical over 8 bases. V dropped 1 base and J dropped 1; count of bases not matched to a gene: 2. The CDR3 length is 15 residues. Germline V gene sequence: CDR1 MNHNY, CDR2 SVGAGI (reference sequence). CDR3 DNA sequence: TGTGCCAGCAGTTACTACAGGGGGGGGAACACTGAAGCTTTCTTT. Protein: CASSYYRGGNTEAFF.

The chain combines TRBV28 with TRBJ2-7, with D possibly matching TRBD2 (6 bases). The germline V gene has CDR1 MDHEN and CDR2 SYDVKM. There are 16 residues in the CDR3. Trimming stripped 6 bases from V and 2 bases from J, with 20 bases between. CDR3 sequence reads: CASRRGPRLATYEQYF. In DNA form, the CDR3 reads TGTGCCAGCAGAAGGGGCCCTCGGCTAGCGACCTACGAGCAGTACTTC. The full variable domain, in which reference TRBV28 and TRBJ2-7 provide the parts outside the CDR3, is DVKVTQSSRYLVKRTGEKVFLECVQDMDHENMFWYRQDPGLGLRLIYFSYDVKMKEKGDIPEGYSVSREKKERFSLILESASTNQTSMYLCASRRGPRLATYEQYFGPGTRLTVT.

This chain links TRBV20-1 with TRBJ2-1; D gene unclear. The closer fit of TRBJ2-7 to the DNA end suggests the J call may be wrong. The CDR3 sequence is 12 residues long. Looked up from germline, CDR1 is DFQATT and CDR2 is SNEGSKA (reference sequence). The CDR3 DNA reads as TGCAGTGCTAACAGATCAAGGCATGAGCAGTACTTC. Amino acids: CSANRSRHEQYF.

This sequence joins TRBV15 and TRBJ2-3; possibly TRBD1 for D (6 bases). With 0 bases removed from V and 11 bases from J, the gap between germline ends came to 15 bases. This CDR3 region has 14 residues. CDR1 and CDR2 (germline): LNHNV, YYDKDF (reference sequence). The DNA for the CDR3 is TGTGCCACCAGCAGAGATACCGCGACAGGAATGCAGTATTTT. Its protein product is CATSRDTATGMQYF.

This chain joins TRBV29-1 and TRBJ1-1, with D unresolved. Germline lookup yields CDR1 SQVTM and CDR2 ANQGSEA. The ends were cut back, 4 bases at V and 0 bases at J, with 9 bases in the middle. CDR3 length: 13 residues. The CDR3 DNA reads TGCAGCGTTGTTGAGTTTATGAACACTGAAGCTTTCTTT. Translated, it gives CSVVEFMNTEAFF.

The V gene is TRBV2, the J gene TRBJ2-1; 9 bases fit TRBD2. Germline V CDR1 and CDR2: SNHLY, FYNNEI. Trimming cost V 5 bases and J 8 bases; bases outside gene matches: 7. The CDR3 contains 14 residues. CDR3 sequence reads: CASSSLAGIYEQFF. The DNA for the CDR3 is TGTGCCAGCAGTAGTCTAGCGGGAATCTATGAGCAGTTCTTC.

In its sample, this clonotype was seen a few times. The chain combines TRBV20-1 with TRBJ2-7; 11 bases agree with TRBD2. V was pared by 3 bases and J by 6 bases, with 7 bases of the junction left unmatched. This CDR3 has 14 residues. Germline lookup yields CDR1 DFQATT and CDR2 SNEGSKA (reference sequence). In DNA form, the CDR3 reads TGCAGTGCTAGTGTGACTAGCGGGGCGGGCGAGCAGTACTTC. Residues: CSASVTSGAGEQYF.

CDR3: CASSLASRASETQYF. CDR3 in DNA: TGTGCCAGCAGCTTGGCCAGCAGGGCCTCGGAGACCCAGTACTTC. V usage is TRBV5-8 and J usage is TRBJ2-5; D possibly corresponds to TRBD1 (5 bases). Trimming stripped 0 bases from V and 5 bases from J, with 14 bases between. CDR1 and CDR2 (germline): SGHTS, YDEGEE. The CDR3 is made up of 15 amino acids.